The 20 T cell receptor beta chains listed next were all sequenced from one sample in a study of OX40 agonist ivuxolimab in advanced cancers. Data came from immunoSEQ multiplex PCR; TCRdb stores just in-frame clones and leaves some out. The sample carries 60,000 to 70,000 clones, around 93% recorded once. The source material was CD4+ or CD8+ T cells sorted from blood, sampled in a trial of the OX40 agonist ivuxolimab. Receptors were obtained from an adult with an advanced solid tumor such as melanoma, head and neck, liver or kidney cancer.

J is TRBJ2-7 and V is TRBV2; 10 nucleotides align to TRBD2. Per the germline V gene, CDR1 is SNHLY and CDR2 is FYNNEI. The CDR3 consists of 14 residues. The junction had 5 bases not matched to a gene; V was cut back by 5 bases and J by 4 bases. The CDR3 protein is CASSPSSGSYEQYF. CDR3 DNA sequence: TGTGCCAGCAGTCCTTCTAGCGGGAGTTACGAGCAGTACTTC.

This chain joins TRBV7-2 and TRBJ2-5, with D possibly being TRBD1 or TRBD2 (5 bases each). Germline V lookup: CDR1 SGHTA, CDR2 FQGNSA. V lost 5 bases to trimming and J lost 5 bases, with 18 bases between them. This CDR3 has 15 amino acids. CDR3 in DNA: TGTGCCAGCAGCAGACCGGGACGGACGGAGGAGACCCAGTACTTC. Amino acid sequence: CASSRPGRTEETQYF. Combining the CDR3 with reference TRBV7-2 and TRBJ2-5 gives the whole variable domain GAGVSQSPSNKVTEKGKDVELRCDPISGHTALYWYRQSLGQGLEFLIYFQGNSAPDKSGLPSDRFSAERTGGSVSTLTIQRTQQEDSAVYLCASSRPGRTEETQYFGPGTRLLVL.

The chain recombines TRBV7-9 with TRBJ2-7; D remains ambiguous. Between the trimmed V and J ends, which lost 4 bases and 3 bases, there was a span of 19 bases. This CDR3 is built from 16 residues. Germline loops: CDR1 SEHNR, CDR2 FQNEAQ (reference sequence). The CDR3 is CASSSAAYEVIYEQYF. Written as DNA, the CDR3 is TGTGCCAGCAGCTCCGCCGCGTACGAGGTGATCTACGAGCAGTACTTC.

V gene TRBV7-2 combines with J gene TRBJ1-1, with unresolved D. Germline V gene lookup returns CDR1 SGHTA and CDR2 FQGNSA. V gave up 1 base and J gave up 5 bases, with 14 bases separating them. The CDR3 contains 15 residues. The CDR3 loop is CASSLGKLGMTEAFF. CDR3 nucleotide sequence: TGTGCCAGCAGCTTAGGGAAGCTGGGGATGACTGAAGCTTTCTTT.

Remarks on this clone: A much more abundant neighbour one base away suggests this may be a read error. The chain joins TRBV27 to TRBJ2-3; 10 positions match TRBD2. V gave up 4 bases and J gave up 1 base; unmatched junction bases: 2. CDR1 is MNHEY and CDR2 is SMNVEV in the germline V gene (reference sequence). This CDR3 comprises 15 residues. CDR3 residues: CASSYGTSGTDTQYF. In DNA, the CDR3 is TGTGCCAGCAGTTACGGGACTAGCGGCACAGATACGCAGTATTTT.

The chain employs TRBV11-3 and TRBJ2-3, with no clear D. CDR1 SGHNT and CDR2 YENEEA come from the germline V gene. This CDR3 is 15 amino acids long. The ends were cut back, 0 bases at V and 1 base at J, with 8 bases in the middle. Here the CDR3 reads CASSLEGIRTDTQYF. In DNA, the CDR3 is TGTGCCAGCAGCTTAGAAGGCATCCGCACAGATACGCAGTATTTT.

The chain's CDR3 is CASSLDTSTDTQYF. The CDR3 DNA sequence: TGTGCCAGCAGCTTGGATACGAGCACAGATACGCAGTATTTT. This chain joins TRBV5-4 and TRBJ2-3; D is undetermined. Germline loops: CDR1 SGHNT, CDR2 YYREEE (reference sequence). V shed 0 bases and J shed 0 bases, with 5 bases lying between them. CDR3 length: 14 residues.

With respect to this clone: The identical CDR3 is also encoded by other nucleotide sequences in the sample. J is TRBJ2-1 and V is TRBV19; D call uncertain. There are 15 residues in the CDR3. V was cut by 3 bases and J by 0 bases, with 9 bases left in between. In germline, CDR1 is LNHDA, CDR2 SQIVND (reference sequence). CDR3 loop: CASSMVGNSYNEQFF. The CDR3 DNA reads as TGTGCCAGTAGTATGGTCGGCAACTCCTACAATGAGCAGTTCTTC.

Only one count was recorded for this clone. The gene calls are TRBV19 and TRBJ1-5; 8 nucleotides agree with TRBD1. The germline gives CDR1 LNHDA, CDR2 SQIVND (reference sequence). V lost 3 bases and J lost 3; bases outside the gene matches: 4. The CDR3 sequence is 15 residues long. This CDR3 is CASSIWTGNNQPQHF. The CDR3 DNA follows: TGTGCCAGTAGTATCTGGACAGGGAACAATCAGCCCCAGCATTTT.

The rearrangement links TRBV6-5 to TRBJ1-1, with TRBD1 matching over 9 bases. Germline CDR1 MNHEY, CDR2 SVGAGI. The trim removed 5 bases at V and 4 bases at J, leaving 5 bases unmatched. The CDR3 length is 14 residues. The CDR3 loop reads CASSHRGQGTEAFF. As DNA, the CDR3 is TGTGCCAGCAGTCACAGGGGGCAGGGCACTGAAGCTTTCTTT.

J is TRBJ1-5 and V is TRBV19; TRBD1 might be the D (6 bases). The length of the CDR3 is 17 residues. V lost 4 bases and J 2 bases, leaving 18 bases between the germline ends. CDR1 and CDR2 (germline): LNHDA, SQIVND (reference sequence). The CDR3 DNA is TGTGCCAGTAGTAGCACGACAGGTTTTCATGGCAATCAGCCCCAGCATTTT. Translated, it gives CASSSTTGFHGNQPQHF.

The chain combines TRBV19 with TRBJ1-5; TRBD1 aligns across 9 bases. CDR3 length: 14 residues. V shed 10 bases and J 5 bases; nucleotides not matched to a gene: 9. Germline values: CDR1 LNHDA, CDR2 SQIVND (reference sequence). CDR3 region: CATEGTGYDQPQHF. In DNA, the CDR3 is TGTGCCACCGAAGGGACAGGGTACGATCAGCCCCAGCATTTT.

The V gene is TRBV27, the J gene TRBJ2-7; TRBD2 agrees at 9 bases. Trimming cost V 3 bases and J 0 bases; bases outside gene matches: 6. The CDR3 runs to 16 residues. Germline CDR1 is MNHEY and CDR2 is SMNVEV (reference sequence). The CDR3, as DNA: TGTGCCAGCAGTTTTATCGGCGGGAGGGCCTCCTACGAGCAGTACTTC. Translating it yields CASSFIGGRASYEQYF.

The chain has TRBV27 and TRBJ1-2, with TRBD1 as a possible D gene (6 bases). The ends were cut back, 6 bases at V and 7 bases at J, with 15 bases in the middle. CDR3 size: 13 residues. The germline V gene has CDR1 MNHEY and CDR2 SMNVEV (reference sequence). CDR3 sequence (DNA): TGTGCCAGCAGCACGGGGGGGGCGAGTGGCTACACCTTC. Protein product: CASSTGGASGYTF.

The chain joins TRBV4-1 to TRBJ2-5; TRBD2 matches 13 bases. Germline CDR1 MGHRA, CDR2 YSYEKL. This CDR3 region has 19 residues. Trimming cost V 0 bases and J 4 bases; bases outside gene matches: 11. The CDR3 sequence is CASSQEWAGTSGVVETQYF. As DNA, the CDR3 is TGCGCCAGCAGCCAAGAATGGGCCGGGACTAGCGGGGTGGTAGAGACCCAGTACTTC.

CDR3 DNA sequence: TGTGCCAGCAGCTTGGGTCCCGACGAGCAGTACTTC. This translates into CASSLGPDEQYF. The rearrangement uses TRBV5-4 and TRBJ2-7; no definite D call. Germline CDR1 is SGHNT and CDR2 is YYREEE (reference sequence). The V end was cut by 0 bases, the J end by 5 bases, with 6 bases between. The CDR3 is 12 amino acids.

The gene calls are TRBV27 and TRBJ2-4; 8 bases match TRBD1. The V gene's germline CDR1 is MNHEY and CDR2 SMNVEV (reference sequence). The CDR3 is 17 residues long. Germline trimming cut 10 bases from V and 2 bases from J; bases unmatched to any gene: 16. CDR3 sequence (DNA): TGTGCCACCGCCTGCCCCACTGCAGGGGGCTCCAAAAACATTCAGTACTTC. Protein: CATACPTAGGSKNIQYF.

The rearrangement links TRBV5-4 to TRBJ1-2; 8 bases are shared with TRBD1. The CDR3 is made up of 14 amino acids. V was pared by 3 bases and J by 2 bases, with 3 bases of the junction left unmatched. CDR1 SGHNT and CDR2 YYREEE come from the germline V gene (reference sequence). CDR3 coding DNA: TGTGCCAGCAGCTCCCGGGACAGGAACTATGGCTACACCTTC. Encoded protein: CASSSRDRNYGYTF.

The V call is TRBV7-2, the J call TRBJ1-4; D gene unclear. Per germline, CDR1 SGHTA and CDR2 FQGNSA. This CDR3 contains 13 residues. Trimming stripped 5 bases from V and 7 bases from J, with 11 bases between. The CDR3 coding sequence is TGTGCCAGCAGCGCAGGCTACAGTGAAAAACTGTTTTTT. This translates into CASSAGYSEKLFF.

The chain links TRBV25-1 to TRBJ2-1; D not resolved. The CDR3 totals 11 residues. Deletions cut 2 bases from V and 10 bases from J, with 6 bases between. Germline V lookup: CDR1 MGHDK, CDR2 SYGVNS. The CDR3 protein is CASSELGEQFF. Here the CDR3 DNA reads TGTGCCAGCAGTGAACTCGGAGAGCAGTTCTTC.